The rows below give T cell receptor beta chains drawn from one sample of a study of CD8 T cells in Susac syndrome. TCRdb called the immunoSEQ multiplex PCR reads again in MiXCR, with one record for every CDR3 protein. The sample lists 150,000 to 200,000 distinct CDR3 sequences; about 93% were seen once. Material for sequencing was CD4+ T cells from PBMCs. The receptor set was obtained from a human donor in good health. Both conserved end residues are part of each CDR3. The D gene is left open where the match is weak. The size entry is marked missing in some rows and otherwise reads once, few, many or a size class.

TRBV4-3	-	TRBJ2-2	14	-	TGCGCCAGCAGCCAAGATCCGGCTAGCGGGGAGCTGTTTTTT	CASSQDPASGELFF
TRBV29-1	-	TRBJ2-3	13	TRBD1	TGCAGCGTTGCCGGGACAGGCACAGATACGCAGTATTTT	CSVAGTGTDTQYF
TRBV20-1	-	TRBJ1-6	12	-	TGCAGTGCTAGAGATTACAATTCACCCCTCCACTTT	CSARDYNSPLHF
TRBV30	-	TRBJ1-5	13	-	TGTGCCTGGAGACAGGATAGCAATCAGCCCCAGCATTTT	CAWRQDSNQPQHF
TRBV5-1	-	TRBJ2-7	15	TRBD2	TGCGCCAGCAGCGCGACTAGCGGGGGGGCCCACGAGCAGTACTTC	CASSATSGGAHEQYF
TRBV10-3	once	TRBJ2-5	14	-	TGTGCCATCAGTGAGTCTAACGGAGAAGAGACCCAGTACTTC	CAISESNGEETQYF
TRBV29-1	-	TRBJ1-2	12	-	TGCAGCGTTGAGACCAGTAACTATGGCTACACCTTC	CSVETSNYGYTF
TRBV29-1	-	TRBJ2-7	12	TRBD1	TGCAGCTGCTCGACAGGGCCCTACGAGCAGTACTTC	CSCSTGPYEQYF
TRBV27	once	TRBJ1-2	16	-	TGTGCCAGCAGTTCCATTCTACAGGGTGCTAACTATGGCTACACCTTC	CASSSILQGANYGYTF
TRBV7-2	once	TRBJ1-2	15	TRBD1	TGTGCCAGCAGCCGCGGGACAGGGGAGGTACATGGCTACACCTTC	CASSRGTGEVHGYTF
TRBV2	-	TRBJ1-5	14	-	TGTGCCAGCAGTGCAGGGAATAGCAATCAGCCCCAGCATTTT	CASSAGNSNQPQHF
TRBV20-1	-	TRBJ1-2	14	TRBD1	TGCAGTGCTAGAGATCGACAGGGCAGCTATGGCTACACCTTC	CSARDRQGSYGYTF
TRBV29-1	-	TRBJ2-1	13	TRBD2	TGCAGCGCTACTAGCGGGGAGTACAATGAGCAGTTCTTC	CSATSGEYNEQFF
TRBV28	once	TRBJ1-2	13	-	TGTGCCAGCAGTTTAAACCCGACACAAGACTACACCTTC	CASSLNPTQDYTF
TRBV2	-	TRBJ2-1	16	-	TGTGCCAGCCATCCGGCGGTAGGTCCCATCTACAATGAGCAGTTCTTC	CASHPAVGPIYNEQFF
TRBV3-1	-	TRBJ1-5	15	-	TGTGCCAGCAGCCAAGAGAGGGGGTTGGGTCAGCCCCAGCATTTT	CASSQERGLGQPQHF
TRBV3-1	-	TRBJ1-5	13	-	TGTGCCAGCAGCCTCGCTGAAGGTAAGGCCCAGCATTTT	CASSLAEGKAQHF
TRBV6-1	few	TRBJ1-2	13	-	TGTGCCAGCAGCCGAAGCCACAATGGCAGGGCTTCCTTC	CASSRSHNGRASF
TRBV6-6	-	TRBJ1-6	15	-	TGTGCCAGCAGTCGACAGGAAGGTGCTAATTCACCCCTCCACTTT	CASSRQEGANSPLHF
TRBV5-1	-	TRBJ2-3	16	-	TGCGCCAGCAGCTTGGCCGTGGGACAAGGCAGAGATACGCAGTATTTT	CASSLAVGQGRDTQYF
TRBV12-5	-	TRBJ2-3	15	TRBD1	TGTGCTAGTGGTTTGGGACAGGGCAGCACAGATACGCAGTATTTT	CASGLGQGSTDTQYF
TRBV3-1	-	TRBJ2-7	15	TRBD1	TGTGCCAGCAGCTATGGGACAGGGAAAATCTACGAGCAGTACTTC	CASSYGTGKIYEQYF
TRBV6-5	-	TRBJ1-5	14	TRBD1	TGTGCCAGCAGTGCAAAACAGGGGGCGCAGCCCCAGCATTTT	CASSAKQGAQPQHF
TRBV6-5	-	TRBJ2-7	15	TRBD1	TGTGCCAGCAGTTACTTATGGACAGGGACCTACGAGCAGTACTTC	CASSYLWTGTYEQYF
TRBV7-3	-	TRBJ2-2	13	-	TGTGCCAGCAGCCCAGATCCCCCCGGGGAGCTGTTTTTT	CASSPDPPGELFF
TRBV7-9	once	TRBJ2-7	14	-	TGTGCCAGCAGCTGGGGCTCCAGCTCCTACGAGCAGTACTTC	CASSWGSSSYEQYF
TRBV29-1	-	TRBJ2-3	17	TRBD2	TGCAGCGTCCCCCCCGGGACTAGCGGGACTGGTACAGATACGCAGTATTTT	CSVPPGTSGTGTDTQYF
TRBV7-2	-	TRBJ2-2	15	TRBD1	TGTGCCAGCAGATCCGGGACAGGGGTGACCGGGGAGCTGTTTTTT	CASRSGTGVTGELFF
TRBV30	-	TRBJ1-1	11	TRBD1	TGTGCCAAACAGACAGGGACTGAAGCTTTCTTT	CAKQTGTEAFF
TRBV12-3/TRBV12-4	-	TRBJ2-1	15	TRBD2	TGTGCCAGCAGCCAGCGGGGGAGCTCCTACAATGAGCAGTTCTTC	CASSQRGSSYNEQFF
TRBV20-1	-	TRBJ2-7	12	-	TGCAGTGCAAAGAGGTCCGCCTACGAGCAGTACTTC	CSAKRSAYEQYF
TRBV25-1	-	TRBJ2-7	11	-	TGTGCCAGCAGTGAAAACTACGAGCAGTACTTC	CASSENYEQYF
TRBV4-1	-	TRBJ2-1	17	TRBD2	TGCGCCAGCAGCCAAGAGGGTAGCGGGGGGGTATGGAATGAGCAGTTCTTC	CASSQEGSGGVWNEQFF